This T cell receptor (beta chain) was recovered during a study of molecular identifiers for immune sequencing clone quantification. The germline V gene has CDR1 SEHNR and CDR2 FQNEAQ (reference sequence). The CDR3 covers 14 residues. A remark on this clonotype: Its antigen is currently unknown. One base away lies a much larger clone, so this may be a sequencing read error.

TCRdb called the PCR reads again in MiXCR, with one record for every CDR3 protein. The data hold roughly 320,000 distinct CDR3 sequences, with about 20% observed a single time. Notes on the study in general: Clone sizes that are highly expanded could be underestimated when identical TCR molecules share a barcode.

The TCR sequence derives from a human donor in good health. Some libraries in this study had Jurkat cell RNA spiked in. Sequencing input: naive CD8+ T cells from blood, with Jurkat cell RNA spiked in. Described subset: FACS-sorted CD8+CD4-CCR7+CD45RA+ naive T cells. This chain uses TRBV7-9 with TRBJ2-2; possibly TRBD2 for D (5 bases). In DNA, the CDR3 is TGTGCCAGCAGCTTAGTTGGCTACACCGGGGAGCTGCTTTTT. Its translation is CASSLVGYTGELLF.